Below, one TCR beta chain is given with its context. Its antigen is not known. TCRdb used MiXCR to reprocess the multiplex PCR reads, holding one entry per CDR3 protein. Of under 350,000 distinct CDR3 sequences listed, about 30% are singletons. Breast cancer patients provided tissue from their axillary draining lymph nodes. These data belong to a study of breast tumors, draining lymph nodes, adjacent tissues. Overall study findings and caveats: The data were judged consistent with most tumor T cells coming from lymph node and expanding in tumor.

The length of the CDR3 is 17 residues. V was clipped by 3 bases and J by 0 bases, with 16 bases between them. This clonotype originated in a female donor with breast cancer. Some clones in this sample may be carry-over from other donors' samples. This sequence joins TRBV12-3 or TRBV12-4 and TRBJ2-3; TRBD2 might be the D (5 bases). Specimen: axillary lymph node tissue. The CDR3: CASSFWASRASTDTQYF. In nucleotides, the CDR3 is TGTGCCAGCAGTTTTTGGGCTAGCAGAGCTAGCACAGATACGCAGTATTTT.